These 13 T cell receptor beta chains share one sample of origin, sequenced in a study of cytomegalovirus exposure and HLA in healthy donors. Profiled with immunoSEQ multiplex PCR; TCRdb holds only in-frame clones, not every one. The sample holds fewer than 350,000 clones, roughly 90% seen once. Sequencing used PBMCs. The receptors were sampled from a young woman in good health and CMV-seronegative.

The chain employs TRBV7-2 and TRBJ2-7; 7 nucleotides line up with TRBD1. Germline V lookup: CDR1 SGHTA, CDR2 FQGNSA. J lost 6 bases, V lost 2 bases, and 13 bases had no gene match. This CDR3 is built from 16 residues. Here the CDR3 reads CASSLISRGKSGEQYF. CDR3 nucleotide sequence: TGTGCCAGCAGCTTAATCAGCAGGGGGAAGAGCGGCGAGCAGTACTTC.

This chain connects TRBV10-3 to TRBJ2-1, with TRBD2 matching over 10 bases. Germline CDR1 and CDR2: ENHRY and SYGVKD. The CDR3 spans 15 residues. The V and J ends lost 4 bases and 4 bases, in that order; junction bases with no gene match: 4. The CDR3 DNA follows: TGTGCCATCAGTGCAACTAGCGGGGATTACAATGAGCAGTTCTTC. Its protein is CAISATSGDYNEQFF.

This rearrangement joins TRBV11-3 to TRBJ2-3; D perhaps matches TRBD1 (6 bases). The V and J ends lost 5 bases and 3 bases respectively, with 9 bases between them. The CDR3 has 13 amino acids. Germline V CDR1 and CDR2: SGHNT, YENEEA. The CDR3 nucleotides are TGTGCCAGCAGCCCAGGGGCGACAGATACGCAGTATTTT. This encodes CASSPGATDTQYF.

The rearrangement links TRBV21-1 to TRBJ2-7; the D call of TRBD1 is as the table states it, not checked on the DNA. TRBV21-1 is listed as a pseudogene. The CDR3 is 13 amino acids. CDR3 loop: CASSKWLNSRGYF. The CDR3 nucleotides read TGTGCCAGCAGCAAATGGCTCAACAGTAGGGGGTACTTC.

The chain links TRBV7-6 to TRBJ2-1; 12 bases line up with TRBD2. Losses at the gene ends were 1 base for V and 1 base for J; bases not matched to a gene: 8. CDR3 length: 19 amino acids. CDR1 SGHVS and CDR2 FNYEAQ come from the germline V gene. The CDR3: CASSLDPLAGGESYNEQFF. Here the CDR3 DNA reads TGTGCCAGCAGCTTAGACCCTCTAGCGGGAGGGGAGTCCTACAATGAGCAGTTCTTC. The whole variable domain, remainder taken from reference TRBV7-6 and TRBJ2-1, is GAGVSQSPRYKVTKRGQDVALRCDPISGHVSLYWYRQALGQGPEFLTYFNYEAQQDKSGLPNDRFSAERPEGSISTLTIQRTEQRDSAMYRCASSLDPLAGGESYNEQFFGPGTRLTVL.

The chain is built from TRBV5-1 and TRBJ2-7; D ambiguous. Germline V gene sequence: CDR1 SGHRS, CDR2 YFSETQ. The CDR3 extends over 15 amino acids. Trimming left V 2 bases short and J 0 bases short, with 12 bases between. The DNA of the CDR3 is TGCGCCAGCAGCTTAACGCCGTTGAGCTCCTACGAGCAGTACTTC. It is translated as CASSLTPLSSYEQYF. Full variable domain (outside the CDR3, taken from reference TRBV5-1 and TRBJ2-7): KAGVTQTPRYLIKTRGQQVTLSCSPISGHRSVSWYQQTPGQGLQFLFEYFSETQRNKGNFPGRFSGRQFSNSRSEMNVSTLELGDSALYLCASSLTPLSSYEQYFGPGTRLTVT.

The chain joins TRBV2 to TRBJ2-6, with 7 bases lining up with TRBD2. The germline CDR1 and CDR2 sequences are SNHLY and FYNNEI. Unmatched junction bases numbered 11, after V lost 6 bases and J lost 3 bases. There are 17 residues in the CDR3. This CDR3 is CASSPRGGSSGANVLTF. CDR3 DNA: TGTGCCAGCAGCCCCCGGGGAGGGTCCAGTGGGGCCAACGTCCTGACTTTC.

V gene TRBV5-1 combines with J gene TRBJ2-7, with D possibly TRBD2 on 6 matching bases. The CDR3 totals 17 residues. CDR1 SGHRS and CDR2 YFSETQ come from the germline V gene. V was pared by 3 bases and J by 6 bases, with 25 bases between. The CDR3: CASSSENGRGLWGEQYF. The CDR3 DNA reads TGCGCCAGCAGCTCAGAGAATGGACGCGGACTATGGGGCGAGCAGTACTTC.

This chain links TRBV28 with TRBJ2-1, with D perhaps TRBD2 (6 bases). Germline CDR1 and CDR2: MDHEN and SYDVKM. This CDR3 region has 16 residues. V gave up 5 bases and J gave up 8 bases, with 22 bases separating them. CDR3 in amino acids: CASSGVRGERRYEQFF. The CDR3 DNA is TGTGCCAGCAGTGGGGTGCGGGGAGAACGCAGATATGAGCAGTTCTTC.

This chain joins TRBV5-5 and TRBJ1-2; D may be TRBD1 (6 bases). The V gene lost 4 bases and the J gene lost 7 bases, with 20 bases spanning the gap. The CDR3 runs to 15 residues. From germline, CDR1 is SGHKS and CDR2 YYEKEE (reference sequence). The CDR3 reads CASSPAGDRGFGYTF. In DNA, the CDR3 is TGTGCCAGCAGCCCTGCAGGGGATAGGGGGTTTGGCTACACCTTC.

The V call is TRBV2, the J call TRBJ2-5; 7 bases match TRBD2. This CDR3 has 14 amino acids. V lost 6 bases, J lost 2 bases, and 6 bases stayed unmatched. Germline CDR1 and CDR2: SNHLY and FYNNEI. Here the CDR3 DNA reads TGTGCCAGCAGGGGGGGGACGCAACAAGAGACCCAGTACTTC. It yields the protein CASRGGTQQETQYF. The whole variable domain, remainder taken from reference TRBV2 and TRBJ2-5, is EPEVTQTPSHQVTQMGQEVILRCVPISNHLYFYWYRQILGQKVEFLVSFYNNEISEKSEIFDDQFSVERPDGSNFTLKIRSTKLEDSAMYFCASRGGTQQETQYFGPGTRLLVL.

This clone was seen once. V usage is TRBV7-7 and J usage is TRBJ2-1; the D gene is possibly TRBD1 (6 bases). The V and J ends lost 6 bases and 8 bases respectively, with 17 bases between them. CDR1 is SSHAT and CDR2 is FNYEAQ in the germline V gene (reference sequence). The length of the CDR3 is 14 residues. The CDR3 DNA is TGTGCCAGCAGTCCAGCCCCAGGGGCCCATGAGCAGTTCTTC. This sequence encodes CASSPAPGAHEQFF.

This chain uses TRBV5-6 with TRBJ2-7; 11 nucleotides agree with TRBD2. CDR3 length equals 15 residues. After removal of 3 bases from V and 5 bases from J, the junction contained 7 bases not matched to a gene. CDR1 SGHDT and CDR2 YYEEEE come from the germline V gene. The CDR3 region has the DNA TGTGCCAGCAGCTCGGGTCTAGCGGGAGGAGACGAGCAGTACTTC. It codes for CASSSGLAGGDEQYF.